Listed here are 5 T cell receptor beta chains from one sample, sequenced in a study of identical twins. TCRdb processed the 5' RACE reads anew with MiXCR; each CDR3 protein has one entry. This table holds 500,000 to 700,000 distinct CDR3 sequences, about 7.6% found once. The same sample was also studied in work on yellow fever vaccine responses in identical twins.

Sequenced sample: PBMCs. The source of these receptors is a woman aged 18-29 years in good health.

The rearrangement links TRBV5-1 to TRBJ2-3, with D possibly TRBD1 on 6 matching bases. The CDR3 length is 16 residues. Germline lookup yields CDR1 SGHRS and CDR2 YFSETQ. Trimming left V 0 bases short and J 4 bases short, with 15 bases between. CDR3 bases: TGCGCCAGCAGCTTGGGGAAGACAGGTTATTCAGATACGCAGTATTTT. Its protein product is CASSLGKTGYSDTQYF.

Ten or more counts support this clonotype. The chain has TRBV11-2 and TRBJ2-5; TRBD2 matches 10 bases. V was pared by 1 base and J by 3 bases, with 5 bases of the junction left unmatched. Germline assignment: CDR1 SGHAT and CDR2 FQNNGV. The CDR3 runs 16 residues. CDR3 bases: TGTGCCAGCAGCTTAGGGTCTAGCGGGAGCGAAGAGACCCAGTACTTC. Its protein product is CASSLGSSGSEETQYF.

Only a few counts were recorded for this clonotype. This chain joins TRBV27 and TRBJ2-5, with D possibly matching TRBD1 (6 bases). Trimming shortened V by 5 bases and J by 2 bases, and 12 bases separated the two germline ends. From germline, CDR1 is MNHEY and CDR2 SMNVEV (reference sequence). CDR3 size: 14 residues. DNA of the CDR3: TGTGCCAGCAGTCTAACACAGGGTCAAGAGACCCAGTACTTC. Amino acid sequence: CASSLTQGQETQYF.

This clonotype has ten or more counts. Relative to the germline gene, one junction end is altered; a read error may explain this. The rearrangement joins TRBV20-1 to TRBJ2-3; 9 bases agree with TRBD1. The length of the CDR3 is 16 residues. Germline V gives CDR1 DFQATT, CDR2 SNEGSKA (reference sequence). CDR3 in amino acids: CSAGDRGMRSTDTQYF. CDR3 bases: TGCAGTGCTGGAGACAGGGGGATGAGGTCCACAGATACGCAGTATTTT.

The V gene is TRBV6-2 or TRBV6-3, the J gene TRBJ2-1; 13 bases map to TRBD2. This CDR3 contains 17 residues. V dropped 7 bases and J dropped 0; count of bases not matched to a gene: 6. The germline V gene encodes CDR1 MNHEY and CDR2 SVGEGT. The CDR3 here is CASTTRTSGSSYNEQFF. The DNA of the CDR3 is TGTGCCAGCACCACAAGGACTAGCGGGAGCTCCTACAATGAGCAGTTCTTC.